The 21 T cell receptor delta chains below were found in one sample sequenced in a study of Vδ1+ human thymocytes. Study outcomes and limitations: In the thymus, TRG and TRD repertoires looked highly polyclonal with Gaussian CDR3 lengths.

Their antigen targets remain unknown. RNA was extracted from the cells and then reverse transcribed. Multiplex PCR used pooled V-gene forward primers and a constant-region reverse primer to amplify CDR3s. TCRdb re-called the multiplex PCR reads via CATT. The table has fewer than 90,000 delta-chain clones, approximately 34% seen once. Specimen: Vdelta1+ gamma-delta thymocytes from the thymus. Subset reported: FACS-sorted CD3+ TCRalphabeta- TCRVdelta1+ TCRVdelta2- thymocytes. Receptor source: a boy in the first two years of life who had congenital heart surgery.

The chain employs TRDV1 and TRDJ1, with 8 bases matching TRDD3. The CDR3 extends over 18 amino acids. Germline CDR1 TSWWSYY, CDR2 QGS. V trimming: 5 bases; J trimming: 3 bases; junction bases outside the gene matches: 17. The CDR3 coding sequence is TGTGCTCTTGGGTCAACAGGGTACCTAACTGGGGGCCCCGATAAACTCATCTTT. It yields the protein CALGSTGYLTGGPDKLIF.

This clone was found many times. The sample holds other DNA sequences that translate to the same CDR3. The chain has TRDV2 and TRDJ1; D possibly corresponds to TRDD3 (6 bases). The CDR3 contains 16 residues. V was trimmed by 1 base and J by 0 bases, leaving 14 bases between them. Looked up from germline, CDR1 is GEAIGNYY and CDR2 is EKD. The CDR3 region has the DNA TGTGCCTGTGACACGGCCGGGGGACGGTACACCGATAAACTCATCTTT. Translation: CACDTAGGRYTDKLIF.

The chain combines TRDV1 with TRDJ1; possibly TRDD3 for D (5 bases). The CDR3 totals 21 residues. V was pared by 2 bases and J by 0 bases, with 28 bases between. Germline-derived CDR1 and CDR2 are TSWWSYY and QGS. The chain's CDR3 is CALGEGVPVVKGGEYTDKLIF. The CDR3 DNA reads as TGTGCTCTTGGGGAAGGGGTCCCCGTTGTAAAGGGGGGTGAGTACACCGATAAACTCATCTTT.

This clone has just a few counts. The chain has TRDV1 and TRDJ1, with 9 bases aligning to TRDD2. Trimming removed 1 base from V and 0 bases from J; junction bases left unmatched: 9. Germline V gives CDR1 TSWWSYY, CDR2 QGS. CDR3 length: 18 amino acids. The CDR3 sequence: CALGERAFLRYHTDKLIF. The CDR3 coding sequence is TGTGCTCTTGGGGAACGTGCCTTCCTACGATATCACACCGATAAACTCATCTTT.

The gene calls are TRDV1 and TRDJ1, with D possibly being TRDD2 (5 bases). This CDR3 has 14 amino acids. Per germline, CDR1 TSWWSYY and CDR2 QGS. V lost 3 bases and J lost 7, with 15 bases in between. CDR3 sequence (DNA): TGTGCTCTTGGGGACCCCACCTACCCCCTTAAACTCATCTTT. This codes for CALGDPTYPLKLIF.

This clone was seen only a few times. This chain joins TRDV1 and TRDJ1; D remains ambiguous. The CDR3 loop spans 14 amino acids. CDR1 is TSWWSYY, CDR2 QGS, per germline. V was clipped by 2 bases and J by 6 bases, with 13 bases between them. CDR3 bases: TGTGCTCTTGGGGAATATTCCCCCTTTCATAAACTCATCTTT. This translates into CALGEYSPFHKLIF.

The table lists this clone with a few counts. The chain employs TRDV2 and TRDJ3; D unresolved. Trimming cost V 0 bases and J 0 bases, with 11 bases left between them. CDR1 and CDR2 from the germline V gene are GEAIGNYY and EKD. This CDR3 is built from 18 residues. This CDR3 is CACDTTHCSSWDTRQMFF. As DNA, the CDR3 is TGTGCCTGTGACACCACTCACTGTAGCTCCTGGGACACCCGACAGATGTTTTTC.

This clone showed up just a few times. The J gene is TRDJ1, the V gene TRDV1; 10 bases align to TRDD3. This CDR3 is built from 21 residues. CDR1 is TSWWSYY and CDR2 is QGS in the germline V gene. The ends lost 6 bases at V and 6 bases at J; junction bases unmatched: 28. CDR3 in DNA: TGTGCTCTTGGTCTCACGGCCTTCCTAGATGAATACATGGGGGATACTCATAAACTCATCTTT. It is translated as CALGLTAFLDEYMGDTHKLIF.

The V call is TRDV1, the J call TRDJ1; TRDD3 aligns across 9 bases. The CDR3 is 18 amino acids. From germline, CDR1 is TSWWSYY and CDR2 QGS. J gave up 2 bases and V 2 bases, and 12 bases lay outside the gene matches. The CDR3 sequence: CALGELCWGILSTDKLIF. CDR3 bases: TGTGCTCTTGGGGAATTATGCTGGGGGATTCTATCAACCGATAAACTCATCTTT.

The chain is built from TRDV1 and TRDJ1; possible D gene TRDD3, 6 bases. V gave up 2 bases and J gave up 0 bases, with 28 bases separating them. Germline CDR1 and CDR2: TSWWSYY and QGS. This CDR3 comprises 21 residues. CDR3 region: CALGEDRNAEPYRDNTDKLIF. The CDR3 DNA is TGTGCTCTTGGGGAAGACCGGAACGCGGAACCCTACCGGGATAACACCGATAAACTCATCTTT.

This sequence joins TRDV1 and TRDJ1; possibly TRDD2 for D (9 bases). Trimming removed 5 bases from V and 1 base from J, with 26 bases in between. The CDR3 runs to 19 residues. From germline, CDR1 is TSWWSYY and CDR2 QGS. The CDR3 spells CALGPSYGLLGVITDKLIF. In DNA, the CDR3 is TGTGCTCTTGGGCCTTCCTACGGACTACTGGGGGTCATCACCGATAAACTCATCTTT.

This clone appeared a few times. V usage is TRDV1 and J usage is TRDJ1, with D hard to call. This CDR3 region has 17 residues. Germline V gives CDR1 TSWWSYY, CDR2 QGS. Trimming shortened V by 0 bases and J by 4 bases, and 18 bases separated the two germline ends. CDR3 DNA: TGTGCTCTTGGGGAACTCTTATGCCGGGCCCAGAGCGATAAACTCATCTTT. Its translation is CALGELLCRAQSDKLIF.

This clone was seen a handful of times. The chain couples TRDV1 to TRDJ1, with 11 bases aligning to TRDD3. The germline gives CDR1 TSWWSYY, CDR2 QGS. The CDR3 has 19 residues. J lost 5 bases, V lost 4 bases, and 18 bases had no gene match. CDR3 in DNA: TGTGCTCTTGGGGCCTTCCCTAGTACTGGGGGATATCGAGGGGATAAACTCATCTTT. Translated, it gives CALGAFPSTGGYRGDKLIF.

The rearrangement uses TRDV1 and TRDJ1, with 9 bases lining up with TRDD3. CDR3 length: 19 residues. Trimming at V came to 4 bases and at J to 3 bases, leaving 18 bases not matched to a gene. Germline CDR1 TSWWSYY, CDR2 QGS. The DNA for the CDR3 is TGTGCTCTTGGGGTGACCTTCCGTACTGGGGGACGCTGCGCCGATAAACTCATCTTT. Residues: CALGVTFRTGGRCADKLIF.

V and J are TRDV1 and TRDJ1, with D perhaps TRDD3 (9 bases). CDR1 TSWWSYY and CDR2 QGS come from the germline V gene. Trimming removed 8 bases from V and 0 bases from J, with 37 bases in between. The CDR3 has 22 residues. This CDR3 is CALSFGLPTPWGIVGYTDKLIF. The CDR3, as DNA: TGTGCTCTTAGTTTCGGGCTTCCTACTCCTTGGGGGATAGTGGGTTACACCGATAAACTCATCTTT.

V usage is TRDV1 and J usage is TRDJ1, with D possibly being TRDD2 (7 bases). With 1 base removed from V and 3 bases from J, the gap between germline ends came to 21 bases. Germline CDR1 TSWWSYY, CDR2 QGS. The CDR3 is 18 amino acids. In DNA form, the CDR3 reads TGTGCTCTTGGGGAACCTTTCCTACGAATAGGGGGACCCGATAAACTCATCTTT. It translates to CALGEPFLRIGGPDKLIF.

In its sample, this clone was seen a few times. V usage is TRDV1 and J usage is TRDJ1, with 7 bases lining up with TRDD3. CDR1 TSWWSYY and CDR2 QGS come from the germline V gene. The CDR3 has 19 amino acids. Trimming removed 9 bases from V and 1 base from J; junction bases left unmatched: 23. As DNA, the CDR3 is TGTGCTCTAAGTTCGCTTGCTTTGCCCTGGGGGCCTTCCACCGATAAACTCATCTTT. Its translation is CALSSLALPWGPSTDKLIF.

The chain is built from TRDV1 and TRDJ1, with 7 nucleotides matching TRDD3. CDR3 length: 22 residues. Germline values: CDR1 TSWWSYY, CDR2 QGS. The J segment lost 0 bases and the V segment lost 1 base, leaving 23 bases of the junction unmatched. CDR3 sequence reads: CALGEPRSATRDTGGDTDKLIF. Written as DNA, the CDR3 is TGTGCTCTTGGGGAACCCCGTTCCGCCACTAGGGATACAGGAGGCGACACCGATAAACTCATCTTT.

This clone has just a few counts. The chain employs TRDV1 and TRDJ1; the match to TRDD3 covers 8 bases. The CDR3 spans 23 residues. V gave up 3 bases and J gave up 2 bases; unmatched junction bases: 29. Per the germline V gene, CDR1 is TSWWSYY and CDR2 is QGS. CDR3 nucleotide sequence: TGTGCTCTTGGGGATGCTTCCCCAAGGAGGGGGATAATGGCACGGCGATGGACCGATAAACTCATCTTT. This gives the protein CALGDASPRRGIMARRWTDKLIF.

This chain joins TRDV1 and TRDJ1, with TRDD3 identical over 9 bases. Germline-derived CDR1 and CDR2 are TSWWSYY and QGS. The CDR3 is 20 amino acids. V lost 0 bases, J lost 9 bases, and 23 bases stayed unmatched. This CDR3 is CALGELRYWGTPQGVVELIF. The CDR3 nucleotides read TGTGCTCTTGGGGAACTAAGGTACTGGGGGACCCCTCAGGGAGTCGTAGAACTCATCTTT.

There are a few counts of this clone. The rearrangement joins TRDV1 to TRDJ1; D might be TRDD3 (9 bases). CDR1 and CDR2 from the germline V gene are TSWWSYY and QGS. This CDR3 comprises 25 residues. V gave up 2 bases and J gave up 0 bases, with 40 bases separating them. CDR3 nucleotide sequence: TGTGCTCTTGGGGAAGGTCCCGGGGGCTTCCTACGCCGTACTGGGGGACCCCGAGACACCGATAAACTCATCTTT. It specifies CALGEGPGGFLRRTGGPRDTDKLIF.